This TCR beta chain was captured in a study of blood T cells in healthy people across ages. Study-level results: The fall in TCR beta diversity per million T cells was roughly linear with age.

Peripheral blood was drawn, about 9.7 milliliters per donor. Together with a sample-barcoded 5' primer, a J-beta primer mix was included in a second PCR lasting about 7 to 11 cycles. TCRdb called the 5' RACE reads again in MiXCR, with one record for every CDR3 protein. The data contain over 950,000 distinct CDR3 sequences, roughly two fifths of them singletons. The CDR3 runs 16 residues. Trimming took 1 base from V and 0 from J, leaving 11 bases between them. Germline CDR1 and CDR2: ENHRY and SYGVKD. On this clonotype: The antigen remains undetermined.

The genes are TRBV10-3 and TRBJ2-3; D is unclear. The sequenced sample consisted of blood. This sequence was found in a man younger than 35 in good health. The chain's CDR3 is CAISELDASSTDTQYF. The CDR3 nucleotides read TGTGCCATCAGTGAGTTGGACGCATCTAGCACAGATACGCAGTATTTT.